This TCR beta chain was profiled in a study of breast tumors, draining lymph nodes, adjacent tissues. Losses at the gene ends were 5 bases for V and 1 base for J; bases not matched to a gene: 5. The germline gives CDR1 DFQATT, CDR2 SNEGSKA (reference sequence). The CDR3 covers 15 residues. Samples came from axillary lymph nodes draining the breast cancer. This clonotype was recorded at least ten times. TCRdb used MiXCR to reprocess the multiplex PCR reads, holding one entry per CDR3 protein. The table has 150,000 to 200,000 distinct CDR3 sequences, about 30% seen once. The sequence came from a female donor with breast cancer. Some clones in this sample may be carry-over from other donors' samples. The chain joins TRBV20-1 to TRBJ1-5; 10 bases map to TRBD1. The sequencing sample was made of axillary lymph node tissue. In DNA, the CDR3 is TGCAGTGCTTCTCCGGGACAGGGGAGCAATCAGCCCCAGCATTTT. Its translation: CSASPGQGSNQPQHF.